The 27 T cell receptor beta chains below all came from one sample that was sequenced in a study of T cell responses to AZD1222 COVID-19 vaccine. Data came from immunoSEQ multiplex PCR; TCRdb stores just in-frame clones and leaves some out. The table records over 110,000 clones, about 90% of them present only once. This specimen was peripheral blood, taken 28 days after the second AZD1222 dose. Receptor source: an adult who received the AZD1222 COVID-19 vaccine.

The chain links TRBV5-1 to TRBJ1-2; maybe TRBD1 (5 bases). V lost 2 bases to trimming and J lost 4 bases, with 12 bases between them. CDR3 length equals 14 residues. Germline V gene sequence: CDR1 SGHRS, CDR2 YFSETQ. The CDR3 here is CASSFGGSGYGYTF. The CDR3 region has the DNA TGCGCCAGCAGCTTTGGGGGTTCTGGCTATGGCTACACCTTC.

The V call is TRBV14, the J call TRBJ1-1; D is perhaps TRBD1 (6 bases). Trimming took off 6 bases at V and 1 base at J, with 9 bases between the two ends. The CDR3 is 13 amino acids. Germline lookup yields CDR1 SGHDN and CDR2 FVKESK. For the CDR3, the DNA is TGTGCCAGCAGTCGGGGGCCGAACACTGAAGCTTTCTTT. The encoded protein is CASSRGPNTEAFF.

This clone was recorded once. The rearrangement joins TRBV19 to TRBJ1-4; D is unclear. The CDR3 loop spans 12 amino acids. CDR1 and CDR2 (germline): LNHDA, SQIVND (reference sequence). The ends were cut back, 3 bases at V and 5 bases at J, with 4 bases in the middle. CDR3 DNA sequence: TGTGCCAGTAGTATCTTCAATGAAAAACTGTTTTTT. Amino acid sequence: CASSIFNEKLFF.

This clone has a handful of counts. CDR3 in amino acids: CASSETGQFYEQYF. The CDR3 bases are TGTGCCAGCAGTGAAACGGGACAGTTCTACGAGCAGTACTTC. V gene TRBV6-1 combines with J gene TRBJ2-7; 7 nucleotides align to TRBD1. Germline-derived CDR1 and CDR2 are MNHNS and SASEGT. The CDR3 has 14 amino acids. V dropped 2 bases and J dropped 3; count of bases not matched to a gene: 4.

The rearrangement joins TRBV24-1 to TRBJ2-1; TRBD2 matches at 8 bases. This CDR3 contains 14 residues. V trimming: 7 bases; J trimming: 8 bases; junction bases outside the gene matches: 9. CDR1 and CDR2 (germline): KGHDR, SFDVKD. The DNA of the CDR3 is TGTGCCACCAGCGGGAGGGCCTCTACCCATGAGCAGTTCTTC. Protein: CATSGRASTHEQFF.

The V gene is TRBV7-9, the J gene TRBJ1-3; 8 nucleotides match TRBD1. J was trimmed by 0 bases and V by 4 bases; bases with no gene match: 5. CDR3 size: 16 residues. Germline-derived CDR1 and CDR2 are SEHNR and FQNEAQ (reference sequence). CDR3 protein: CASSSGTGGSGNTIYF. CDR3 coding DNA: TGTGCCAGCAGCTCCGGAACAGGGGGCTCTGGAAACACCATATATTTT.

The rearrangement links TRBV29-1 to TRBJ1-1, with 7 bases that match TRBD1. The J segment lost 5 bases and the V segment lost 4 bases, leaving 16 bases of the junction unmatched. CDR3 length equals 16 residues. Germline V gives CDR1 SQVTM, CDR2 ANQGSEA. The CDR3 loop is CSVGRGTAAPTTEAFF. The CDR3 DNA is TGCAGCGTTGGCCGCGGGACAGCCGCCCCCACTACTGAAGCTTTCTTT.

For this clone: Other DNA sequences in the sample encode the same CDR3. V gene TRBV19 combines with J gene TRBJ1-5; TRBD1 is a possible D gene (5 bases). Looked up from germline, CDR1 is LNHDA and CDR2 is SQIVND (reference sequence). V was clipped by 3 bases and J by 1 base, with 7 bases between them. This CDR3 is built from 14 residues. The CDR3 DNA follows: TGTGCCAGTAGTATGGGACCGAGCAATCAGCCCCAGCATTTT. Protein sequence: CASSMGPSNQPQHF.

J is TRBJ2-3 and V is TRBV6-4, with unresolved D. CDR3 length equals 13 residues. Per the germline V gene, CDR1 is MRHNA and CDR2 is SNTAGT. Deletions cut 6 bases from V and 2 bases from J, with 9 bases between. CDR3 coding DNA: TGTGCCAGCAGCCTCGACCACACAGATACGCAGTATTTT. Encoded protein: CASSLDHTDTQYF.

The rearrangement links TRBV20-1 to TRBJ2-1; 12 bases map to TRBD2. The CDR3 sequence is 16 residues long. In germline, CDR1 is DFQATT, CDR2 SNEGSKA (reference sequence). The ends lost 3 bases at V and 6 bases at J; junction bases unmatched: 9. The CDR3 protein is CSASIVRLAGVNEQFF. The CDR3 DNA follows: TGCAGTGCTAGTATTGTCCGACTAGCGGGAGTCAATGAGCAGTTCTTC.

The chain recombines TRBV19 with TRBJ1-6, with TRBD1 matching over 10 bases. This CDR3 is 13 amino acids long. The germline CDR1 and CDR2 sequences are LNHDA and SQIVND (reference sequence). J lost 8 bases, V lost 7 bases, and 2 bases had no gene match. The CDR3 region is CASTGTGDSPLHF. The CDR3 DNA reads TGTGCCAGTACGGGGACAGGGGATTCACCCCTCCACTTT.

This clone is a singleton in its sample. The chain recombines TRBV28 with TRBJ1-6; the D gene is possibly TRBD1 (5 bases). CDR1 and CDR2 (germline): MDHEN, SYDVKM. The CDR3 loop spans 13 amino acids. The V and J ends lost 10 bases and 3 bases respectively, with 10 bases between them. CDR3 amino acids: CATYRSYNSPLHF. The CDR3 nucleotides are TGTGCCACATACAGGAGCTATAATTCACCCCTCCACTTT.

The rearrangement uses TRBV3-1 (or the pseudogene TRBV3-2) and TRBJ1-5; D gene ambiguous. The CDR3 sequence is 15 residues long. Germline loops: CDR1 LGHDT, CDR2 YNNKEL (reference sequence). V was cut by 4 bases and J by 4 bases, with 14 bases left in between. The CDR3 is CASSPTPVRNQPQHF. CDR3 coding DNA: TGTGCCAGCAGCCCAACGCCAGTCCGTAATCAGCCCCAGCATTTT.

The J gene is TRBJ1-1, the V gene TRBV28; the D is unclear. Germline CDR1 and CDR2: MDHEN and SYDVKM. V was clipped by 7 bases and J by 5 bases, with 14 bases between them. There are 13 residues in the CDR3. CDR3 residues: CASTPPQVTEAFF. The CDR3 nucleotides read TGTGCCAGCACTCCCCCCCAGGTGACTGAAGCTTTCTTT.

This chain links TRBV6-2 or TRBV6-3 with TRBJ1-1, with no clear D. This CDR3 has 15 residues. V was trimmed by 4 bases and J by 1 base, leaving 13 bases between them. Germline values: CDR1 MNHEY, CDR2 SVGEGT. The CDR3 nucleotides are TGTGCCAGCAGTTTAAGAGGTGTGGGGAACACTGAAGCTTTCTTT. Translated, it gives CASSLRGVGNTEAFF.

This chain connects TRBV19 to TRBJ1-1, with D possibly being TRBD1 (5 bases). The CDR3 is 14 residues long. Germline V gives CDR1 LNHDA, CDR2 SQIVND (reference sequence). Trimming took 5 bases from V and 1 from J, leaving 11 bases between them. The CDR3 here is CASSLQARNTEAFF. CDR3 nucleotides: TGTGCCAGTAGTCTACAGGCCAGGAACACTGAAGCTTTCTTT.

CDR3 in DNA: TGTGCCCTTAGTCCCTCGAGGAATGAGCAGTTCTTC. Its translation: CALSPSRNEQFF. This chain uses TRBV30 with TRBJ2-1, with D uncertain. With 8 bases removed from V and 7 bases from J, the gap between germline ends came to 15 bases. The CDR3 has 12 amino acids. CDR1 is GTSNPN, CDR2 SVGIG, per germline (reference sequence).

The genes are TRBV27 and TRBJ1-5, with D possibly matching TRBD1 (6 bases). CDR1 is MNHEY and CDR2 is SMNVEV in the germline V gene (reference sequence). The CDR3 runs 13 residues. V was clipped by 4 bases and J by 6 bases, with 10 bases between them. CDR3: CASSYRGGQPQHF. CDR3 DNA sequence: TGTGCCAGCAGTTATAGGGGGGGTCAGCCCCAGCATTTT.

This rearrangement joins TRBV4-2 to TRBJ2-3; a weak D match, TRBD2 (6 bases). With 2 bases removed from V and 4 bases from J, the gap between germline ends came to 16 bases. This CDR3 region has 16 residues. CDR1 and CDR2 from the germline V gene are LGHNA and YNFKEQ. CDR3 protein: CASSQSLTSSADTQYF. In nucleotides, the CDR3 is TGTGCCAGCAGCCAATCATTGACTAGTTCGGCAGATACGCAGTATTTT.

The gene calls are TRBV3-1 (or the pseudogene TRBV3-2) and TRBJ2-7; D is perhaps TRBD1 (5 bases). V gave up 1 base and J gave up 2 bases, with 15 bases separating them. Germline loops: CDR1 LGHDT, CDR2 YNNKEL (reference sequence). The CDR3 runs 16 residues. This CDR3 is CASSQGWQGSTYEQYF. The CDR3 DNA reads TGTGCCAGCAGCCAAGGTTGGCAGGGAAGTACCTACGAGCAGTACTTC.

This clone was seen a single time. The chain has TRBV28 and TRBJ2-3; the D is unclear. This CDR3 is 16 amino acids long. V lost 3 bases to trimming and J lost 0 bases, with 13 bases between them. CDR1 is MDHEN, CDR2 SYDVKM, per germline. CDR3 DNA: TGTGCCAGCAGTTTTTACGGGCGGAGTAGCACAGATACGCAGTATTTT. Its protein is CASSFYGRSSTDTQYF.

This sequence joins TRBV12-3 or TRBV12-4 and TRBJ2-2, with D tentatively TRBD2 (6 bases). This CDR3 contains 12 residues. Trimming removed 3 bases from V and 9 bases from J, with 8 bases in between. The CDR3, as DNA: TGTGCCAGCAGTTTCGGGGGTTGGGAGCTGTTTTTT. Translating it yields CASSFGGWELFF.

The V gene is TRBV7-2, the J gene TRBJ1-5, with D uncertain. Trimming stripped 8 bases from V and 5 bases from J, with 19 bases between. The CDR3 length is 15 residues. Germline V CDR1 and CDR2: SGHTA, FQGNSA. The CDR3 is CASAYGGRGDQPQHF. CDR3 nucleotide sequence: TGTGCCAGCGCTTACGGAGGGCGGGGAGATCAGCCCCAGCATTTT.

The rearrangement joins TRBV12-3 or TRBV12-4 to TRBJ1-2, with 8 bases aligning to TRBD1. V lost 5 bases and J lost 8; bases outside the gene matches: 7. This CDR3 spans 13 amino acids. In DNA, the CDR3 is TGTGCCAGCAGTCAGGACAGGGCCGGCGGCTACACCTTC. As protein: CASSQDRAGGYTF.

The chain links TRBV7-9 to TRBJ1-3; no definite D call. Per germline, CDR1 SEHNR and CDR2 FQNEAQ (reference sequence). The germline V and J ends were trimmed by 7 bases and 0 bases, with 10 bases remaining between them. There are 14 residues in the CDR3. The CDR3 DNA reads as TGTGCCAGCAACCTAGGTGGCTCTGGAAACACCATATATTTT. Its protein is CASNLGGSGNTIYF.

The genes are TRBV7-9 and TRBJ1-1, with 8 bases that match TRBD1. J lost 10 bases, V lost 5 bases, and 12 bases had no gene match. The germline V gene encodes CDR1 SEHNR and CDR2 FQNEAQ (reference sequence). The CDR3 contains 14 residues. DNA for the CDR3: TGTGCCAGCAGCACACGGGAGGCCACAGGGGGAGCTTTCTTT. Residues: CASSTREATGGAFF.

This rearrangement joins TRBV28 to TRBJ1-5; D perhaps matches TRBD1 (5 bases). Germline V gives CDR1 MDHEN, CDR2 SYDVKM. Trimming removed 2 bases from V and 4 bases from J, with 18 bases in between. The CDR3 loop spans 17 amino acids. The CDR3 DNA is TGTGCCAGCAGTTTAGTCTCGGGGACCTTCGGAAATCAGCCCCAGCATTTT. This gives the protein CASSLVSGTFGNQPQHF.